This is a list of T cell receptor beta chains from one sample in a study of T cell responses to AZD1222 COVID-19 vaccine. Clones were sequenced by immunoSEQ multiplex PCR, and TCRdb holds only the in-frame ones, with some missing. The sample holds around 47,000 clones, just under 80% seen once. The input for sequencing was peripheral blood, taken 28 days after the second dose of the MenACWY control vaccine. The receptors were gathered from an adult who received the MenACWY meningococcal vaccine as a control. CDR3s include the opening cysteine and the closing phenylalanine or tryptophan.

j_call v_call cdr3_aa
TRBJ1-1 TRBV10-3 CAISESNARRDTEAFF
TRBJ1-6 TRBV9 CASTLGTVFSPLHF
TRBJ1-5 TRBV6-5 CAGGVGSISNQPQHF
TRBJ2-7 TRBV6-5 CASSLRGTYEQYF
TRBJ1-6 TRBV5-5 CASRDLRGGTNSPLHF
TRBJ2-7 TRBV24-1 CATSDPDRGIEQYF
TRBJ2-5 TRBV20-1 CSASSTRYQETQYF
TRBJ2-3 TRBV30 CAWSVPRLASTDTQYF
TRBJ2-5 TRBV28 CASTGDETQYF
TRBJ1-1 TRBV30 CASTTNGQNTEAFF
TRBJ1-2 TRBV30 CAWRKGGYTF
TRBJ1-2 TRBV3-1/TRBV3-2 CASSQDDNAPYGYTF
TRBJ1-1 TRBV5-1 CASRYGNTEAFF
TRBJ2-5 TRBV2 CASRRETQYF
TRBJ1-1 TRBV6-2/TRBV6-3 CASSPFGTEAFF
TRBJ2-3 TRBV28 CASSWPPGGTDTQYF
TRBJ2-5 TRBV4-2 CASSQDRAVLAAQETQYF
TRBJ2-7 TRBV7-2 CASSLGGLSSYEQYF
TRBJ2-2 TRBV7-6 CASSQSGQGIGELFF
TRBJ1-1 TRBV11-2 CASSFRPGQLEAFF
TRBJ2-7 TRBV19 CASSIGDDGFYEQYF
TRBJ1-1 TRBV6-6 CASSYETGGRTEAFF
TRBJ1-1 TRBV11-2 CASSLGTGYTEAFF
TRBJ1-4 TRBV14 CASRAGTPLPKLFF
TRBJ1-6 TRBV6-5 CASSPRTENSPLHF
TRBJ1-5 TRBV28 CASSLGIRRQHF
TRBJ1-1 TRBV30 CAWSWGQGATLNTEAFF
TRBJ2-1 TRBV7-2 CASSPSSGTGQYEQFF
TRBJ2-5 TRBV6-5 CASSYNPMGAQYF
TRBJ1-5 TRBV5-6 CASSLNDGNQPQHF
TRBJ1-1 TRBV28 CASSSGLTEAFF
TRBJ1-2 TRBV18 CASSPGATHNYGYTF
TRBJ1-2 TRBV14 CASSQRLTNYGYTF
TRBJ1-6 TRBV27 CASSLTRTTANYNSPLHF
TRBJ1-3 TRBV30 CAWSWAGLNTIYF
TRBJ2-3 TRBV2 CASSGRRVSSTDTQYF
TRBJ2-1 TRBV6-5 CASRPSGGAYNEQFF
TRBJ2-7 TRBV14 CASSQTKRTAETYEQYF
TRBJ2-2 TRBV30 CAWSVPMGRETGELFF